The 9 T cell receptor beta chains given below trace back to one sample, sequenced in a study of cytomegalovirus exposure and HLA in healthy donors. Libraries were prepared by immunoSEQ multiplex PCR; TCRdb keeps only in-frame clonotypes and omits some of them. In the table there are about 120,000 clones, roughly nine tenths of which are singletons. The sequencing sample was made of PBMCs. These receptors were obtained from a woman aged 18-30 years in good health and CMV-seronegative.

This clone was detected only a few times. Other DNA sequences of this sample code for an identical CDR3. The chain joins TRBV28 to TRBJ1-1; no definite D call. This CDR3 comprises 12 residues. CDR1 and CDR2 (germline): MDHEN, SYDVKM. Trimming cost V 3 bases and J 1 base, with 3 bases left between them. DNA of the CDR3: TGTGCCAGCAGTTTGAGGAACACTGAAGCTTTCTTT. It translates to CASSLRNTEAFF.

The chain is built from TRBV28 and TRBJ2-7, with 9 bases fitting TRBD1. Germline loops: CDR1 MDHEN, CDR2 SYDVKM. With 6 bases clipped from V and 3 bases from J, the junction kept 3 bases outside the gene matches. The CDR3 loop spans 13 amino acids. CDR3 residues: CASRGDRVYEQYF. The CDR3 DNA reads TGTGCCAGCAGGGGGGACAGGGTCTACGAGCAGTACTTC.

This sequence joins TRBV18 and TRBJ2-2; 8 positions agree with TRBD2. The CDR3 length is 18 residues. V was clipped by 3 bases and J by 1 base; unmatched bases: 10. Germline V gene data show CDR1 as KGHSH and CDR2 as LQKENI. The CDR3 DNA sequence: TGTGCCAGCTCACCGGATCTTAGCGGGACTTGGAACACCGGGGAGCTGTTTTTT. Translated: CASSPDLSGTWNTGELFF.

This chain connects TRBV5-4 to TRBJ2-5; possible D gene TRBD2, 6 bases. The CDR3 extends over 13 amino acids. Trimming cost V 4 bases and J 4 bases, with 11 bases left between them. CDR1 and CDR2 (germline): SGHNT, YYREEE (reference sequence). The CDR3 sequence is CASSRAGRETQYF. The CDR3 bases are TGTGCCAGCAGCCGGGCGGGGCGAGAGACCCAGTACTTC.

CDR3 coding DNA: TGCGCCAGCAGTGACGCACAGGGGGGGGACACAGATACGCAGTATTTT. It translates to CASSDAQGGDTDTQYF. This chain links TRBV10-2 with TRBJ2-3, with D tentatively TRBD1 (8 bases). CDR1 and CDR2 (germline): WSHSY, SAAADI. The V end was cut by 3 bases, the J end by 2 bases, with 15 bases between. The CDR3 is 16 amino acids.

The chain couples TRBV13 to TRBJ2-7; D perhaps matches TRBD1 (6 bases). In germline, CDR1 is PRHDT, CDR2 FYEKMQ (reference sequence). There are 15 residues in the CDR3. Trimming left V 4 bases short and J 0 bases short, with 13 bases between. The CDR3 reads CASSYGTRSSYEQYF. For the CDR3, the DNA is TGTGCCAGCAGCTACGGGACACGGAGCTCCTACGAGCAGTACTTC.

The chain employs TRBV19 and TRBJ1-2, with D perhaps TRBD1 (5 bases). CDR3 length equals 16 residues. The germline CDR1 and CDR2 sequences are LNHDA and SQIVND (reference sequence). Trimming took off 6 bases at V and 7 bases at J, with 24 bases between the two ends. In DNA form, the CDR3 reads TGTGCCAGTAGCACCTTTGGGGCAGCCGTGGCACGTGGCTACACCTTC. Residues: CASSTFGAAVARGYTF. Using reference TRBV19 and TRBJ1-2 for the parts outside the CDR3, the full variable domain is DGGITQSPKYLFRKEGQNVTLSCEQNLNHDAMYWYRQDPGQGLRLIYYSQIVNDFQKGDIAEGYSVSREKKESFPLTVTSAQKNPTAFYLCASSTFGAAVARGYTFGSGTRLTVV.

The CDR3: CASSYAGGNTEAFF. The CDR3 DNA is TGTGCCAGCAGTTACGCGGGGGGCAACACTGAAGCTTTCTTT. The J gene is TRBJ1-1, the V gene TRBV6-6; TRBD1 might be the D (6 bases). The CDR3 consists of 14 residues. Trimming removed 2 bases at V and 2 bases at J, with 9 bases between. The germline gives CDR1 MNHNY, CDR2 SVGAGI (reference sequence).

The chain recombines TRBV7-8 with TRBJ2-7; TRBD2 matches at 10 bases. This CDR3 spans 16 amino acids. The J segment lost 2 bases and the V segment lost 5 bases, leaving 9 bases of the junction unmatched. From germline, CDR1 is SGHVS and CDR2 FQNEAQ. The CDR3: CASSPARTSGAYEQYF. CDR3 bases: TGTGCCAGCAGCCCAGCCCGGACTAGCGGCGCCTACGAGCAGTACTTC.